This TCR beta chain appears in the sequencing data of a study of blood T cell repertoires in COVID-19 (dated by TCRdb to the early 2020s). As for the study more broadly: Collaborator samples came from the United States, Italy and Spain and covered acute and convalescent phases of COVID-19. The prospective study material was composed of cDNA or gDNA derived from T cells, B-cell-depleted T cells, or PBMCs. The dataset comprised deeply sampled blood TCRbeta repertoires from subjects exposed to, actively infected with, or recovered from COVID-19. A freely available public database, intended as a resource for researchers studying the immune response to SARS-CoV-2, is where the repertoires were released. The samples were drawn from the first 160 participants of the ongoing ImmuneRACE study and from 1,254 subjects provided by 6 global collaborators. Sample metadata almost always included a de-identified subject ID, COVID-19 status, age in years and sex. HLA class I and class II types, where available, came from metadata supplied by the sample provider rather than from assay-based typing. The full study reports these points: The quantity of clinical and demographic metadata differed by source and by participant and was supplied without curation.

TCRbeta CDR3 regions were amplified from genomic DNA using the immunoSEQ Assay, a bias-controlled multiplex PCR. Regarding the original processing steps: The number of nucleated cells in each sample was estimated from the amplification of reference gene primers within the assay. To quantify the absolute abundance of each unique TCRbeta CDR3 rearrangement, sequence reads were collapsed and filtered. For each sample, productive Simpson clonality was calculated as the square root of Simpson's diversity index across productive rearrangements. TCRdb mirrors the immuneACCESS table, restricted to in-frame sequences. Some clones are absent from its copies; in checked studies, under half trace to an unresolved V gene, and the reason for the others is unknown. V and J calls and clone size come straight from that table; D and trimming were deduced from the DNA. The sample has hundreds of thousands of clones on record, around nine tenths of them singletons. The ten top clones hold less than 3.5% of the sample.

Another Seattle source contributed samples from volunteer blood donors who had recovered from COVID-19. Collaborating institutions collected whole blood in K2EDTA tubes following their own protocols. For TCRbeta analysis, collaborator samples were shipped as frozen whole blood, as isolated PBMCs, or as DNA extracted from either sample type. Turning to this clone: The target of this receptor is not known. Nothing much larger sits one base from this clone, and base qualities are not available.

Trimming removed 4 bases from V and 1 base from J, leaving 11 bases between the germline ends. The germline V gene (reference sequence) sets CDR1 to LGHDT and CDR2 to YNNKEL. Reading from cysteine to phenylalanine, the CDR3 counts 15 amino acids. Solely the CDR3 DNA is kept, with 45 bases framed from the first base. The specimen was peripheral blood. The chain is encoded by TRBV3-1 (or the pseudogene TRBV3-2) joined to TRBJ1-5, with an unclear D gene assignment. The clonotype originates from a woman aged 18-35 years who had recovered from COVID-19. The nucleotide sequence is TGTGCCAGCAGCCCGGCGGGGAAGAGCAATCAGCCCCAGCATTTT. This codes for CASSPAGKSNQPQHF.